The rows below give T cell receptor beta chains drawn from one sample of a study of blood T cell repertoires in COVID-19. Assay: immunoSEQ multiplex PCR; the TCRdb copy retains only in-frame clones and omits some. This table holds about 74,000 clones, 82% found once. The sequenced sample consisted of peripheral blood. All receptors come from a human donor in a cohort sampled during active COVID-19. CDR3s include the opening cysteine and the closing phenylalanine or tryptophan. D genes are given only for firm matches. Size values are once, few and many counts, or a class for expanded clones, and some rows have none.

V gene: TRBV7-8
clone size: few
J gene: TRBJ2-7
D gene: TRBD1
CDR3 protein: CASSLGLRDRGTYEQYF
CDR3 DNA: TGTGCCAGCAGCTTAGGTCTCCGGGACAGGGGTACCTACGAGCAGTACTTC

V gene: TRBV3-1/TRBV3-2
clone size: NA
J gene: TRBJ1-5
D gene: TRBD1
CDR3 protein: CASSKRTGWDQPQHF
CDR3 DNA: TGTGCCAGCAGCAAACGGACAGGGTGGGATCAGCCCCAGCATTTT

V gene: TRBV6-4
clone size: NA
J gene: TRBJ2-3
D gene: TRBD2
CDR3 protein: CASSMMSGGSTDTQYF
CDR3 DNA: TGTGCCAGCAGTATGATGAGCGGGGGGAGCACAGATACGCAGTATTTT

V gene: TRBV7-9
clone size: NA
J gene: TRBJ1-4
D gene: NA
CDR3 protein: CASSFDYTDEKLFF
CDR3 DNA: TGTGCCAGCAGCTTCGACTACACTGATGAAAAACTGTTTTTT

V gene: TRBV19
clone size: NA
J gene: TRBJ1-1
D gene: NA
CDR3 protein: CASSISLQPGTEAFF
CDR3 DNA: TGTGCCAGTAGTATAAGCCTCCAGCCGGGCACTGAAGCTTTCTTT

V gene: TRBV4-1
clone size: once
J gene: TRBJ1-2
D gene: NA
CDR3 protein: CASSQEGPIGYTF
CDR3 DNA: TGCGCCAGCAGCCAGGAGGGACCCATAGGCTACACCTTC

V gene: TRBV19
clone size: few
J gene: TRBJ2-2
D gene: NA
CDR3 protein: CAIGSLSTGELFF
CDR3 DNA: TGTGCCATCGGTTCCCTGAGCACCGGGGAGCTGTTTTTT

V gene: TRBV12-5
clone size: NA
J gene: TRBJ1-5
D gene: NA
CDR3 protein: CASAGAGNQPQHF
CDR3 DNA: TGTGCTAGTGCAGGGGCCGGCAATCAGCCCCAGCATTTT

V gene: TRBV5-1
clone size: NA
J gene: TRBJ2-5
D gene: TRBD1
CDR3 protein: CASTSRGKETQYF
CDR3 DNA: TGCGCCAGCACCAGCAGGGGGAAAGAGACCCAGTACTTC

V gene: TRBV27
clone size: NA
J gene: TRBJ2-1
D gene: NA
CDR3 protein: CASSSSGTGAYNEQFF
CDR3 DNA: TGTGCCAGCAGCTCGAGCGGGACAGGAGCCTACAATGAGCAGTTCTTC

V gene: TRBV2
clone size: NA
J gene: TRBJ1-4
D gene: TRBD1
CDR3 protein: CASSETGVSNEKLFF
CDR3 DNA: TGTGCCAGCAGTGAAACAGGGGTATCTAATGAAAAACTGTTTTTT

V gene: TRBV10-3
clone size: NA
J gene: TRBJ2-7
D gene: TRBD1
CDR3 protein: CAISESGQGNEQYF
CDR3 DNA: TGTGCCATCAGTGAGTCGGGACAGGGAAACGAGCAGTACTTC

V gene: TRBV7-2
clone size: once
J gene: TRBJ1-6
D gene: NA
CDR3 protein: CASSSPPDRLDYNSPLHF
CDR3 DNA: TGTGCCAGCAGTTCACCCCCGGACAGATTAGATTATAATTCACCCCTCCACTTT

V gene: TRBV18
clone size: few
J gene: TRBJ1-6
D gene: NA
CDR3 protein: CASSPFPIQGDNSPLHF
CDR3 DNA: TGTGCCAGCTCACCCTTCCCAATACAGGGTGATAATTCACCCCTCCACTTT

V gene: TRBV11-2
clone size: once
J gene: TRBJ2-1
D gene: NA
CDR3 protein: CASRSGWEQFF
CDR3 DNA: TGTGCCAGCAGGTCAGGGTGGGAGCAGTTCTTC

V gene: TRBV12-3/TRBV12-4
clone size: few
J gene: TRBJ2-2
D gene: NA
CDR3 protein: CASSRGSPGELFF
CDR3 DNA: TGTGCCAGCAGCCGCGGTTCCCCCGGGGAGCTGTTTTTT

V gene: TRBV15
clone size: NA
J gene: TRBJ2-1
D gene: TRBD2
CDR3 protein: CATSSGTSGYNEQFF
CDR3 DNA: TGTGCCACCAGCTCAGGGACTAGCGGATACAATGAGCAGTTCTTC

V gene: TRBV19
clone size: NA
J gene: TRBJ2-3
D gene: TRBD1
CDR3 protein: CASNDRGDTDTQYF
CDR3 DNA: TGTGCCAGTAATGACAGGGGCGACACAGATACGCAGTATTTT

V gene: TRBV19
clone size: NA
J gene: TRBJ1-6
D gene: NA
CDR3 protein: CASSIGADNSPLHF
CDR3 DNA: TGTGCCAGTAGTATCGGTGCTGATAATTCACCCCTCCACTTT

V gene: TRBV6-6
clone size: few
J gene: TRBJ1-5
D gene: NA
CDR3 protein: CASSDTGQPNQPQHF
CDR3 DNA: TGTGCCAGCAGCGACACTGGACAACCTAATCAGCCCCAGCATTTT

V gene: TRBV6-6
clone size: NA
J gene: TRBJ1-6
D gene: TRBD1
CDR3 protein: CASRKTTGESSPLHF
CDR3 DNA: TGTGCCAGCAGAAAAACGACAGGGGAGAGTTCACCCCTCCACTTT

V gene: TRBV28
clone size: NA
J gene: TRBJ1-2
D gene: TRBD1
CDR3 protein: CASSDRGRANYGYTF
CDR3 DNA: TGTGCCAGCAGTGACAGGGGGCGAGCTAACTATGGCTACACCTTC

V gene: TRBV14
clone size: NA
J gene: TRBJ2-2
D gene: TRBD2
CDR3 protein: CASSRMMAGVGGELFF
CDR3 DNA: TGTGCCAGCAGCCGAATGATGGCGGGGGTAGGCGGGGAGCTGTTTTTT

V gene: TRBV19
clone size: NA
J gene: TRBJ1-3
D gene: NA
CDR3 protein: CASKDRGNSGNTIYF
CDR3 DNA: TGTGCCAGCAAGGACAGAGGGAACTCTGGAAACACCATATATTTT

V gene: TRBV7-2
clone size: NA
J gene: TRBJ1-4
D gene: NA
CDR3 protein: CASTLAGQLGEKLFF
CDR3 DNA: TGTGCCAGCACCCTAGCTGGACAGTTGGGGGAAAAACTGTTTTTT

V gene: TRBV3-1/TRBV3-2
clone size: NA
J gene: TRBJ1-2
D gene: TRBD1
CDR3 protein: CASSRGTGERNGYTF
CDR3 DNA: TGTGCCAGCAGCCGTGGGACAGGGGAAAGGAATGGCTACACCTTC

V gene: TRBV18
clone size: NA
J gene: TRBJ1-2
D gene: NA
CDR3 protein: CASSQEAGNGYTF
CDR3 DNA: TGTGCCAGCTCCCAAGAGGCGGGGAATGGCTACACCTTC

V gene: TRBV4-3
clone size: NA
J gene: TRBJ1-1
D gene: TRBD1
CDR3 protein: CASSQDQTGGWSLNTEAFF
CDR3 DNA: TGCGCCAGCAGCCAAGATCAAACAGGGGGTTGGTCCCTGAACACTGAAGCTTTCTTT

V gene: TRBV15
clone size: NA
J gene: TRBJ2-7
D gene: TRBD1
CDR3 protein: CATSTRQGGIDEQYF
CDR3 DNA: TGTGCCACCAGCACCCGACAGGGGGGAATAGACGAGCAGTACTTC

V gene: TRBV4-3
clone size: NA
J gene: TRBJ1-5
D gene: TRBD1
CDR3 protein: CASSQGQGSGNQPQHF
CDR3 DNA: TGCGCCAGCAGCCAGGGACAGGGATCGGGCAATCAGCCCCAGCATTTT

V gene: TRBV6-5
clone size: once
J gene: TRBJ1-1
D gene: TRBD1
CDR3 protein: CASRDRGLNTEAFF
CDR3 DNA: TGTGCCAGCCGGGACAGGGGGTTGAACACTGAAGCTTTCTTT

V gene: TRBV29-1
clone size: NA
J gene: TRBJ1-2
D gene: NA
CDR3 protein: CSVDLGGSGNYGYTF
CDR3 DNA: TGCAGCGTTGATTTGGGGGGGTCGGGGAACTATGGCTACACCTTC